This T cell receptor (beta chain) derives from a study of blood T cell repertoires in COVID-19 (dated by TCRdb to about 2020). Describing the broader study: Samples from collaborators originated in the United States, Italy and Spain and spanned both the acute and convalescent phases of COVID-19. The prospective study material was composed of cDNA or gDNA derived from T cells, B-cell-depleted T cells, or PBMCs. Subjects who had been exposed to COVID-19, were actively infected with it, or had recovered from it provided the deeply sampled blood TCRbeta repertoires that made up the dataset. The repertoires were released in a freely available public database intended as a resource for research on the immune response to SARS-CoV-2. Samples came from the ongoing ImmuneRACE study (first 160 participants) plus 1,254 subjects from 6 global collaborators. Sample metadata almost always included a de-identified subject ID, COVID-19 status, age in years and sex. Where HLA class I and class II types were available, the types were taken from metadata supplied by the sample provider, not from assay-based typing. General study outcomes and caveats: The quantity of clinical and demographic metadata differed by source and by participant and was supplied without curation.

The immunoSEQ Assay, a bias-controlled multiplex PCR, was used to amplify TCRbeta CDR3 regions from genomic DNA. In the original analysis: Nucleated cell counts per sample were estimated from amplification of reference gene primers within the assay. Sequence reads were collapsed and filtered to measure the absolute abundance of every unique TCRbeta CDR3 rearrangement. For each sample, productive Simpson clonality was calculated as the square root of Simpson's diversity index across productive rearrangements. Imported from immuneACCESS, the table was reduced by TCRdb to in-frame sequences with V and J called. These copies leave out some clones; in studies compared against another copy, an unresolved V gene accounts for under half, and the cause of the remainder is not known. V and J calls and clone size come straight from that table; D and trimming were deduced from the DNA. In all, the sample holds some 47,000 clones, and less than 95% of those were seen once. The top ten clones comprise 5% to 6.5% of the sample.

Worth noting for this clone: Its antigen is unknown. Nothing much larger sits one base from this clone, and base qualities are not available.

Relative to germline, V is 4 bases shorter and J is 7 bases shorter, with 14 bases between their ends. CDR1 and CDR2 (SGDLS, YYNGEE) derive from the germline V gene. From its cysteine to its phenylalanine, the CDR3 spans 13 amino acids. The read is trimmed to its CDR3 DNA, 39 bases read in frame from base 1. The collaborating institutions used their own protocols to collect whole blood in K2EDTA tubes. For TCRbeta analysis, collaborator samples were shipped as frozen whole blood, as isolated PBMCs, or as DNA extracted from either sample type. This clonotype was sampled from a man aged 65 to 79 with acute or convalescent COVID-19. The chain employs TRBV9 and TRBJ1-1; a weak D assignment points to TRBD1 (5 bases agree). The sample taken for sequencing was peripheral blood. The bases are TGTGCCAGCAGCCTCATCGACAGTCTTGAAGCTTTCTTT. It codes for CASSLIDSLEAFF. Here the CDR3 is joined to the reference TRBV9 and TRBJ1-1 genes, and the full variable domain is: DSGVTQTPKHLITATGQRVTLRCSPRSGDLSVYWYQQSLDQGLQFLIQYYNGEERAKGNILERFSAQQFPDLHSELNLSSLELGDSALYFCASSLIDSLEAFFGQGTRLTVV.